Below are 20 T cell receptor beta chains sequenced from a single sample in a study of blood T cell repertoires in COVID-19 (TCRdb year 2020). Receptor amplification or capture employed the immunoSEQ multiplex PCR assay. This is the immuneACCESS table as TCRdb keeps it, with only in-frame sequences that have V and J called. A part of the clones is gone; compared with another copy, unresolved V genes explain less than half, and the rest is unexplained. The sample table contains roughly 300,000 clones; only one count was recorded for about nine tenths of them. The top ten constitute more than 1.3% of the sample. The sequencing input was peripheral blood. Receptor source: a woman aged 40 to 50 who had recovered from COVID-19.

This chain uses TRBV9 with TRBJ2-2; D not certain. Germline-derived CDR1 and CDR2 are SGDLS and YYNGEE. This CDR3 contains 13 residues. V was trimmed by 0 bases and J by 8 bases, leaving 8 bases between them. CDR3 DNA sequence: TGTGCCAGCAGCGTAGACCTGGAGGGGGAGCTGTTTTTT. Translation: CASSVDLEGELFF. Complete variable domain (other parts from reference TRBV9 and TRBJ2-2): DSGVTQTPKHLITATGQRVTLRCSPRSGDLSVYWYQQSLDQGLQFLIQYYNGEERAKGNILERFSAQQFPDLHSELNLSSLELGDSALYFCASSVDLEGELFFGEGSRLTVL.

The chain employs TRBV7-2 and TRBJ1-1; the match to TRBD1 covers 7 bases. Germline trimming cut 4 bases from V and 2 bases from J; bases unmatched to any gene: 10. The CDR3 extends over 16 amino acids. Germline V CDR1 and CDR2: SGHTA, FQGNSA. The CDR3 DNA reads as TGTGCCAGCAGCTCCGGGCCGACAGGGATTAACACTGAAGCTTTCTTT. It codes for CASSSGPTGINTEAFF.

The chain employs TRBV5-1 and TRBJ1-5, with 7 bases aligning to TRBD1. The CDR3 sequence is 17 residues long. The trim removed 2 bases at V and 0 bases at J, leaving 8 bases unmatched. The V gene's germline CDR1 is SGHRS and CDR2 YFSETQ. The chain's CDR3 is CASSFSPGGGSNQPQHF. As DNA, the CDR3 is TGCGCCAGCAGCTTTTCGCCAGGGGGAGGTAGCAATCAGCCCCAGCATTTT.

This sequence joins TRBV6-5 and TRBJ2-2, with D perhaps TRBD1 (6 bases). The ends were cut back, 0 bases at V and 3 bases at J, with 11 bases in the middle. The CDR3 extends over 16 amino acids. Germline loops: CDR1 MNHEY, CDR2 SVGAGI. The CDR3 protein is CASSYSMGAHTGELFF. CDR3 in DNA: TGTGCCAGCAGTTACTCGATGGGGGCCCACACCGGGGAGCTGTTTTTT.

The J gene is TRBJ1-1, the V gene TRBV11-3, with TRBD1 matching 7 bases. The J segment lost 1 base and the V segment lost 3 bases, leaving 2 bases of the junction unmatched. Germline CDR1 and CDR2: SGHNT and YENEEA. The CDR3 covers 14 residues. The CDR3 region is CASSLGQSNTEAFF. The CDR3 bases are TGTGCCAGCAGCTTGGGACAGTCGAACACTGAAGCTTTCTTT.

The rearrangement uses TRBV12-3 or TRBV12-4 and TRBJ1-1; D not resolved. V lost 10 bases, J lost 0 bases, and 12 bases lay in between. This CDR3 spans 13 amino acids. This CDR3 reads CATAAVMNTEAFF. Here the CDR3 DNA reads TGTGCCACCGCGGCGGTAATGAACACTGAAGCTTTCTTT.

V usage is TRBV5-4 and J usage is TRBJ2-1; 8 nucleotides align to TRBD2. The junction had 8 bases not matched to a gene; V was cut back by 3 bases and J by 6 bases. Germline loops: CDR1 SGHNT, CDR2 YYREEE (reference sequence). The CDR3 has 15 amino acids. This CDR3 reads CASSSPGLDGNEQFF. CDR3 sequence (DNA): TGTGCCAGCAGCTCTCCGGGACTAGATGGCAATGAGCAGTTCTTC.

This chain joins TRBV3-1 (or the pseudogene TRBV3-2) and TRBJ2-2; no firm D call. CDR3 length: 12 amino acids. The germline CDR1 and CDR2 sequences are LGHDT and YNNKEL (reference sequence). V lost 4 bases and J lost 6, with 6 bases in between. In DNA form, the CDR3 reads TGTGCCAGCAGCCTCAACTCCGGGGAGCTGTTTTTT. Its protein product is CASSLNSGELFF.

This sequence joins TRBV7-9 and TRBJ2-5, with 9 positions matching TRBD1. J lost 2 bases, V lost 1 base, and 2 bases had no gene match. The germline V gene has CDR1 SEHNR and CDR2 FQNEAQ (reference sequence). This CDR3 is built from 15 residues. CDR3 bases: TGTGCCAGCAGCTTAGGGGACAGGGATCAAGAGACCCAGTACTTC. This gives the protein CASSLGDRDQETQYF.

The chain employs TRBV11-2 and TRBJ2-7; the D gene is possibly TRBD1 (5 bases). The CDR3 extends over 14 amino acids. The germline V gene encodes CDR1 SGHAT and CDR2 FQNNGV. Trimming cost V 2 bases and J 2 bases, with 10 bases left between them. The CDR3 region is CASSLTDSTYEQYF. The CDR3 DNA sequence: TGTGCCAGCAGCTTAACCGACAGTACCTACGAGCAGTACTTC.

V usage is TRBV11-1 and J usage is TRBJ2-3; no firm D call. V lost 1 base and J lost 2, with 13 bases in between. The CDR3 is made up of 16 amino acids. Germline CDR1 reads SGHAT; CDR2 reads FQDESV (reference sequence). The CDR3 region is CASSLGVHSSTDTQYF. The CDR3 DNA sequence: TGTGCCAGCAGCTTAGGTGTGCACTCTTCCACAGATACGCAGTATTTT.

V is TRBV15 and J is TRBJ1-5; the D is unclear. CDR1 is LNHNV and CDR2 is YYDKDF in the germline V gene (reference sequence). The CDR3 runs 16 residues. V was pared by 0 bases and J by 5 bases, with 14 bases between. CDR3 in DNA: TGTGCCACCAGCAGAGAGAAAGACACCTCTTATCAGCCCCAGCATTTT. Translated, it gives CATSREKDTSYQPQHF.

This clone was counted a single time. The V gene is TRBV5-6, the J gene TRBJ1-1; a weak D match, TRBD1 (6 bases). The CDR3 contains 14 residues. V lost 1 base and J lost 1, with 8 bases in between. Looked up from germline, CDR1 is SGHDT and CDR2 is YYEEEE. CDR3 loop: CASSLTGRNTEAFF. As DNA, the CDR3 is TGTGCCAGCAGCTTGACAGGGAGGAACACTGAAGCTTTCTTT. Looking up the rest from reference TRBV5-6 and TRBJ1-1 gives the full variable domain: DAGVTQSPTHLIKTRGQQVTLRCSPKSGHDTVSWYQQALGQGPQFIFQYYEEEERQRGNFPDRFSGHQFPNYSSELNVNALLLGDSALYLCASSLTGRNTEAFFGQGTRLTVV.

This chain uses TRBV3-1 (or the pseudogene TRBV3-2) with TRBJ2-7; 7 bases are shared with TRBD2. The CDR3 totals 15 residues. Germline lookup yields CDR1 LGHDT and CDR2 YNNKEL (reference sequence). Trimming took 0 bases from V and 6 from J; bases not matched to a gene: 8. Here the CDR3 DNA reads TGTGCCAGCAGCCAAGATCCGAGCGGGGTGGGCGAGCAGTACTTC. As protein: CASSQDPSGVGEQYF.

This clone was seen once. This sequence joins TRBV7-9 and TRBJ2-3; TRBD2 matches 8 bases. The CDR3 has 15 residues. V trimming: 4 bases; J trimming: 4 bases; junction bases outside the gene matches: 7. Germline V CDR1 and CDR2: SEHNR, FQNEAQ (reference sequence). The CDR3 reads CASSSAGTRSDTQYF. The CDR3, as DNA: TGTGCCAGCAGCTCGGCCGGGACTAGGTCAGATACGCAGTATTTT.

The V and J genes are TRBV2 and TRBJ2-1; 7 bases align to TRBD2. The CDR3 contains 15 residues. J lost 2 bases, V lost 6 bases, and 7 bases had no gene match. Germline V gene data show CDR1 as SNHLY and CDR2 as FYNNEI. The CDR3, as DNA: TGTGCCAGCAGAGTAAGCGGGGCAACCTACAATGAGCAGTTCTTC. Translating it yields CASRVSGATYNEQFF.

The chain is built from TRBV7-2 and TRBJ2-1; perhaps TRBD2 as D (7 bases). Looked up from germline, CDR1 is SGHTA and CDR2 is FQGNSA. This CDR3 is built from 17 residues. Trimming pared 1 base from V and 6 bases from J, leaving 19 bases between. CDR3 region: CASSLVYRLADSNEQFF. Written as DNA, the CDR3 is TGTGCCAGCAGCTTAGTATATAGGCTAGCGGACAGCAATGAGCAGTTCTTC.

This clone is a singleton in its sample. J is TRBJ2-5 and V is TRBV24-1; 11 bases map to TRBD2. Germline-derived CDR1 and CDR2 are KGHDR and SFDVKD. V shed 4 bases, J shed 2 bases, and the junction held 2 bases outside the gene matches. This CDR3 is built from 15 residues. CDR3 bases: TGTGCCACCAGTGAGGGACTAGCGGTGCAAGAGACCCAGTACTTC. This encodes CATSEGLAVQETQYF.

This chain joins TRBV11-2 and TRBJ1-5; 7 nucleotides match TRBD1. CDR3 length: 14 amino acids. Losses at the gene ends were 5 bases for V and 5 bases for J; bases not matched to a gene: 6. Germline lookup yields CDR1 SGHAT and CDR2 FQNNGV. DNA of the CDR3: TGTGCCAGCAGCACCGTCGACAGGGATCAGCCCCAGCATTTT. It codes for CASSTVDRDQPQHF.

Worth noting for this clone: The junction differs from germline at one of its ends, possibly a read error. The chain has TRBV19 and TRBJ2-5, with 9 bases lining up with TRBD2. The V gene's germline CDR1 is LNHDA and CDR2 SQIVND (reference sequence). The CDR3 covers 16 residues. CDR3 nucleotides: TGTGCCAGTAGTATGTTGGGAGCGGGGGGCCAAGCGACCCAGTACTTC. Encoded protein: CASSMLGAGGQATQYF.